The source of this T cell receptor beta chain is a study of follicular helper T cells after annual influenza vaccination (TCRdb year 2017). The study in broad terms: After each seasonal influenza vaccination, blood was collected on days 0, 7 and 28. To study recall of cTfh clones, some subjects were followed across successive annual vaccinations spanning the 2013-2014, 2014-2015 and 2015-2016 seasons. One week after vaccination, a second recruited cohort of about eleven subjects (Table S1) displayed a similar ICOS+CD38+ cTfh response. Six subjects had multi-year samples: four covered two vaccination seasons and two covered three seasons. The 2013-2014 samples were cryopreserved, while the 2015 samples were processed right after collection.

To note about this clone: Its recognized antigen is unknown. One base away there is no much larger clone; base qualities are not given.

Inclusive of the bounding cysteine and phenylalanine, the CDR3 is 11 residues long. CDR3 DNA is the only sequence kept; it has 33 bases, read in frame from the first base. CDR1 and CDR2 are drawn from the germline V gene: SGHTA, FQGNSA. General conclusions and limits of the study: Successive annual vaccinations recalled a recurring oligoclonal ICOS+CD38+ cTfh response that included tetramer and AIM influenza-specific clonotypes. Day 7 ICOS+CD38+ clones were most often found later in ICOS-CD38- cTfh, suggesting that subset may serve as a memory reservoir. Rare clonotypes could not be sampled because productive TCRB sequences were recovered from only about 9.5-21% of the analyzed cells. ICOS+CD38+ cTfh clonality correlated with the frequency of that population, and its change correlated with the change in circulating plasmablast frequency.

The time point label on this specimen signifies: 2015-2016 season, pre-vaccination. Adults received seasonal inactivated influenza vaccine (Fluvarix), and TCRB sequencing tracked sorted blood CD4 subsets before and after vaccination. To be eligible, subjects had to be community-dwelling and could not have received an influenza vaccine during the previous 6 months. Exclusions included influenza vaccine contraindications, substance abuse, HIV/AIDS, active malignancy, immunomodulatory medication and active illness such as respiratory infection. At each time point, about 40 to 110 mL of blood was collected. Circulating Tfh were defined as non-naive CD4+CXCR5+PD-1+ cells, and these cells were sorted into ICOS+CD38+ and ICOS-CD38- fractions. PBMC were isolated using Ficoll-Paque PLUS or SepMate separation. Before DNA was extracted, the cell subsets were sorted from PBMC using a BD FACS Aria. The method behind the library was the immunoSEQ multiplex PCR assay. Adaptive Biotechnologies carried out TCRB amplification, library preparation, sequencing and preliminary bioinformatics at Survey level resolution. For TCRB sequencing, genomic DNA from the sorted cTfh populations was amplified by multiplex PCR. The authors processed their data as follows. Clonality was computed in R as 1 minus normalized Shannon entropy; the Gini index was calculated with the R package ineq. To get the overlap score, the summed counts of shared sequences were divided by the total counts of all sequences in both of the compared samples. The significance of shared clonotypes was tested with Fisher's exact test, assuming a theoretical repertoire of 10^7 TCRB sequences. TCRdb carries this immuneACCESS record with in-frame sequences only. Its versions omit some clonotypes, under half of them owing to an unresolved V gene in the studies checked, with the rest unexplained. V, J and clone size reflect that table, while D and trimming were determined from the DNA. Across this sample there are 650 to 800 clones, with 75% to 85% seen only once. Approximately 3.5% of the sample lies in the top ten.

This chain is built from TRBV7-2 and TRBJ1-2; TRBD1 is possibly the D segment (5 matching bases). The source is an adult who received the influenza vaccine. Sequenced material: CXCR5+ CD38+ circulating T follicular helper cells from blood, taken on the day of influenza vaccination. The cell subset or site label, as the study defines it: circulating Tfh, non-naive CD4+CXCR5+PD-1+ (ICOS+CD38+ or ICOS-CD38-). The encoded CDR3 is CAIRRVAGYTF. In nucleotide form, the sequence is TGTGCTATTCGCAGGGTTGCTGGCTACACCTTC.